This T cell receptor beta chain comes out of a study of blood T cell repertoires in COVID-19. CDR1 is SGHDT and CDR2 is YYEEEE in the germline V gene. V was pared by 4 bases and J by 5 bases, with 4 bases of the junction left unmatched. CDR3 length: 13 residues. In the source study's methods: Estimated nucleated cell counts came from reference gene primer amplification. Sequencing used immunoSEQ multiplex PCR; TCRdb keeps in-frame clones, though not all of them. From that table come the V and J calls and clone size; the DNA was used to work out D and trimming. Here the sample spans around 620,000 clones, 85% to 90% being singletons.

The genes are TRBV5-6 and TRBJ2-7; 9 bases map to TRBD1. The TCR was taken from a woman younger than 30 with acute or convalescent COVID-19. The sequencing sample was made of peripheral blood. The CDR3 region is CASSRQGGHEQYF. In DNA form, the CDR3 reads TGTGCCAGCAGCCGACAGGGGGGGCACGAGCAGTACTTC.